These 25 T cell receptor beta chains share one sample of origin, sequenced in a study of CD8 T cells in ankylosing spondylitis. The study's findings and limits: Among TCR beta sequences, a motif of roughly 8 highly homologous variants appeared characteristic of ankylosing spondylitis blood.

TCRdb analysed the 5' RACE reads with MiXCR anew, one entry per CDR3 protein. The sample gives hundreds of thousands of distinct CDR3 sequences, about 10% of which show up once; roughly 0.51% is in the top ten. These receptors' targets are unknown. Sequenced: blood, either unsorted or a sorted T cell fraction (not recorded which). Receptors originate from a male donor with ankylosing spondylitis.

A few counts support this clonotype. The gene calls are TRBV7-2 and TRBJ1-4; D gene unclear. Germline loops: CDR1 SGHTA, CDR2 FQGNSA. The CDR3 sequence is 15 residues long. Trimming took off 1 base at V and 5 bases at J, with 11 bases between the two ends. CDR3 nucleotides: TGTGCCAGCAGCTTAGTGAGACGGAGCAATGAAAAACTGTTTTTT. Translating it yields CASSLVRRSNEKLFF.

This chain joins TRBV12-3 or TRBV12-4 and TRBJ2-1; the D is unclear. V dropped 3 bases and J dropped 9 bases, with 12 bases sitting between them. This CDR3 is built from 13 residues. CDR3 nucleotides: TGTGCCAGCAGTTTTCTAAGGGCCTTTGAGCAGTTCTTC. It specifies CASSFLRAFEQFF.

This clonotype was observed a few times. Sequence at one end of the junction differs from germline and may be a read error. J is TRBJ2-7 and V is TRBV7-7; D perhaps matches TRBD1 (5 bases). Germline values: CDR1 SSHAT, CDR2 FNYEAQ (reference sequence). This CDR3 contains 14 residues. The CDR3 is CASSFGASSSEQYF. The CDR3 coding sequence is TGTGCTAGCAGCTTTGGGGCTAGTTCGTCCGAGCAGTACTTC.

The chain recombines TRBV27 with TRBJ1-3; D call uncertain. Germline assignment: CDR1 MNHEY and CDR2 SMNVEV (reference sequence). This CDR3 is built from 13 residues. Trimming left V 6 bases short and J 0 bases short, with 6 bases between. The CDR3 DNA is TGTGCCAGCAGGTTAAGCTCTGGAAACACCATATATTTT. Amino acid sequence: CASRLSSGNTIYF.

The V call is TRBV4-3, the J call TRBJ2-3; no clear D. Per the germline V gene, CDR1 is LGHNA and CDR2 is YSLEER. This CDR3 region has 15 residues. Deletions cut 3 bases from V and 0 bases from J, with 10 bases between. This CDR3 reads CASSHTASSTDTQYF. CDR3 nucleotide sequence: TGCGCCAGCAGCCATACAGCGTCTAGCACAGATACGCAGTATTTT.

This clonotype has more than one count but fewer than ten. The J gene is TRBJ2-1, the V gene TRBV7-6; 11 bases are shared with TRBD2. CDR1 and CDR2 (germline): SGHVS, FNYEAQ. The CDR3 spans 17 residues. V shed 1 base and J 7 bases; nucleotides not matched to a gene: 9. This chain's CDR3 is CASSLVLTSGSANEQFF. The CDR3 nucleotides read TGTGCCAGCAGCTTAGTATTAACTAGCGGGAGTGCGAATGAGCAGTTCTTC.

This clonotype has just a few counts. The chain joins TRBV7-2 to TRBJ2-2; 8 bases are shared with TRBD2. The trim removed 5 bases at V and 5 bases at J, leaving 13 bases unmatched. The CDR3 is made up of 17 amino acids. Per germline, CDR1 SGHTA and CDR2 FQGNSA. The CDR3 DNA sequence: TGTGCCAGCAGCCTGTTTTACGGGGGGGCACGAACCGGGGAGCTGTTTTTT. This sequence encodes CASSLFYGGARTGELFF.

The CDR3 spells CASSRLAGGAQYF. CDR3 nucleotide sequence: TGTGCCAGCAGTAGACTAGCGGGTGGGGCCCAGTACTTC. The J gene is TRBJ2-5, the V gene TRBV7-2, with TRBD2 matching over 10 bases. The CDR3 totals 13 residues. Trimming removed 6 bases from V and 9 bases from J; junction bases left unmatched: 7. Germline-derived CDR1 and CDR2 are SGHTA and FQGNSA.

In its sample, this clonotype was seen a few times. V gene TRBV15 combines with J gene TRBJ2-2, with D perhaps TRBD1 or TRBD2 (5 bases each). This CDR3 has 15 residues. CDR1 is LNHNV and CDR2 is YYDKDF in the germline V gene (reference sequence). Trimming took off 0 bases at V and 4 bases at J, with 9 bases between the two ends. The CDR3 is CATSRDWGFTGELFF. The DNA for the CDR3 is TGTGCCACCAGCAGAGATTGGGGGTTCACCGGGGAGCTGTTTTTT.

Only a few counts were recorded for this clonotype. This chain links TRBV7-8 with TRBJ2-7, with D possibly matching TRBD2 (6 bases). This CDR3 has 13 amino acids. Trimming left V 5 bases short and J 6 bases short, with 14 bases between. The V gene's germline CDR1 is SGHVS and CDR2 FQNEAQ. CDR3 sequence reads: CASSTLLAREQYF. The CDR3 DNA reads TGTGCCAGCAGCACCCTACTAGCACGCGAGCAGTACTTC.

This chain connects TRBV4-3 to TRBJ1-2; the match to TRBD1 covers 7 bases. The V gene end was trimmed by 4 bases and the J gene end by 2 bases; junction bases not matched to a gene: 10. In germline, CDR1 is LGHNA, CDR2 YSLEER. This CDR3 is 16 amino acids long. CDR3 sequence: CASSPPPGTVNYGYTF. CDR3 nucleotides: TGCGCCAGCAGCCCCCCGCCTGGGACAGTCAACTATGGCTACACCTTC.

As regards this clonotype: Mismatch with germline at one junction end may stem from a read error. This rearrangement joins TRBV4-3 to TRBJ2-1, with TRBD1 identical over 7 bases. This CDR3 is built from 16 residues. The germline gives CDR1 LGHNA, CDR2 YSLEER. The CDR3 nucleotides read TGCGCCAGCAGCCAAGAACCGGGACAGCACTACAGTGAGCAGTTCTTC. Translation gives CASSQEPGQHYSEQFF.

This clonotype was recorded a few times. The CDR3 nucleotides are TGTGCCAGCAGTGAATACAGGTTCGGTATTGAAGCTTTCTTT. Translation: CASSEYRFGIEAFF. The chain employs TRBV25-1 and TRBJ1-1; D is ambiguous. This CDR3 is 14 amino acids long. CDR1 is MGHDK and CDR2 is SYGVNS in the germline V gene. V lost 0 bases, J lost 7 bases, and 12 bases lay in between.

V and J are TRBV12-3 or TRBV12-4 and TRBJ1-2, with D perhaps matching TRBD1 (6 bases). V lost 6 bases to trimming and J lost 0 bases, with 14 bases between them. This CDR3 is 15 amino acids long. The CDR3 DNA reads as TGTGCCAGCAGCCGACGGACAGACTCTAACTATGGCTACACCTTC. It specifies CASSRRTDSNYGYTF.

Ten or more counts support this clonotype. This sequence joins TRBV20-1 and TRBJ1-2; the D gene is possibly TRBD1 (5 bases). The CDR3 length is 15 residues. CDR1 and CDR2 from the germline V gene are DFQATT and SNEGSKA (reference sequence). V shed 5 bases and J shed 7 bases, with 23 bases lying between them. The CDR3 sequence: CSASGEWGYYIGYTF. The CDR3 region has the DNA TGCAGTGCTTCGGGAGAGTGGGGCTACTATATTGGCTACACCTTC.

This clonotype was seen a few times. The V and J genes are TRBV6-1 and TRBJ2-5; 9 nucleotides line up with TRBD1. The germline V gene encodes CDR1 MNHNS and CDR2 SASEGT. The CDR3 runs 14 residues. Trimming took 5 bases from V and 5 from J; bases not matched to a gene: 6. The CDR3 loop is CASSRHGQGETQYF. CDR3 bases: TGTGCCAGCAGTCGCCACGGACAGGGGGAGACCCAGTACTTC.

The V gene is TRBV30, the J gene TRBJ1-1; D possibly corresponds to TRBD1 (5 bases). Germline values: CDR1 GTSNPN, CDR2 SVGIG (reference sequence). The CDR3 covers 12 residues. The CDR3 loop reads CLGGRVNTEAFF. The DNA for the CDR3 is TGTTTGGGGGGGAGAGTGAACACTGAAGCTTTCTTT.

This clonotype was observed at least ten times. V usage is TRBV27 and J usage is TRBJ2-2, with D perhaps given as TRBD1 or TRBD2 (5 bases each). The CDR3 spans 15 residues. Trimming removed 1 base from V and 4 bases from J, with 10 bases in between. The germline V gene has CDR1 MNHEY and CDR2 SMNVEV (reference sequence). In DNA, the CDR3 is TGTGCCAGCAGTTTATACACAGGAGGCACCGGGGAGCTGTTTTTT. Translated, it gives CASSLYTGGTGELFF.

This clonotype was detected only a few times. V and J are TRBV27 and TRBJ1-1; possible D gene TRBD1, 6 bases. Per the germline V gene, CDR1 is MNHEY and CDR2 is SMNVEV (reference sequence). The CDR3 spans 15 residues. V dropped 7 bases and J dropped 1 base, with 16 bases sitting between them. CDR3 DNA: TGTGCCAGCAAGAGAAAGACAGGCGCGAACACTGAAGCTTTCTTT. Amino acid sequence: CASKRKTGANTEAFF.

The chain couples TRBV5-1 to TRBJ2-5; TRBD2 is a possible D gene (5 bases). Germline assignment: CDR1 SGHRS and CDR2 YFSETQ. V was pared by 4 bases and J by 1 base, with 11 bases between. CDR3 size: 14 residues. The CDR3: CASSPDSPQETQYF. In DNA, the CDR3 is TGCGCCAGCAGCCCGGACTCCCCCCAAGAGACCCAGTACTTC.

This clonotype was counted ten times or more. The chain recombines TRBV12-3 or TRBV12-4 with TRBJ1-5; D not certain. Trimming took 1 base from V and 0 from J, leaving 4 bases between them. This CDR3 has 14 amino acids. The DNA for the CDR3 is TGTGCCAGCAGTTTAGGTCATAGCAATCAGCCCCAGCATTTT. It codes for CASSLGHSNQPQHF.

This sequence joins TRBV18 and TRBJ1-1; D might be TRBD1 (5 bases). Trimming left V 6 bases short and J 3 bases short, with 20 bases between. The CDR3 loop spans 16 amino acids. CDR1 is KGHSH, CDR2 LQKENI, per germline. CDR3 region: CASSSNTQDLHTEAFF. CDR3 DNA sequence: TGTGCCAGCTCGTCTAATACACAGGACTTACACACTGAAGCTTTCTTT.

This sequence joins TRBV20-1 and TRBJ1-2, with 8 nucleotides matching TRBD1. V gave up 5 bases and J gave up 5 bases; unmatched junction bases: 10. CDR1 and CDR2 (germline): DFQATT, SNEGSKA (reference sequence). This CDR3 spans 14 amino acids. The DNA for the CDR3 is TGCAGTGCTGGAAGACAGGGGAAAGGATATGGCTACACCTTC. Amino acids: CSAGRQGKGYGYTF.

This chain connects TRBV30 to TRBJ1-3, with TRBD1 matching over 10 bases. The germline V gene encodes CDR1 GTSNPN and CDR2 SVGIG (reference sequence). V gave up 3 bases and J gave up 2 bases; unmatched junction bases: 7. This CDR3 is built from 16 residues. CDR3 amino acids: CAWRHTTGGPGNTIYF. CDR3 in DNA: TGTGCCTGGAGGCATACGACAGGGGGCCCTGGAAACACCATATATTTT.

This clonotype was seen ten or more times. The chain uses TRBV29-1 and TRBJ2-3; D is ambiguous. This CDR3 contains 13 residues. From germline, CDR1 is SQVTM and CDR2 ANQGSEA. V dropped 2 bases and J dropped 3 bases, with 9 bases sitting between them. The CDR3 DNA sequence: TGCAGCGTTGAAAGAGGCGTAACAGATACGCAGTATTTT. Translation: CSVERGVTDTQYF.